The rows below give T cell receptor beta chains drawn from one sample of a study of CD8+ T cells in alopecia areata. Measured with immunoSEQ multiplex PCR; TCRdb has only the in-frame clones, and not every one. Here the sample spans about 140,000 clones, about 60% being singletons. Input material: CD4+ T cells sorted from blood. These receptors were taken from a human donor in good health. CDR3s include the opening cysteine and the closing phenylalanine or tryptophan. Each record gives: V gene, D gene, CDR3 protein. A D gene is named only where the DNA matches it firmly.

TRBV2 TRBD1 CASSLQGANIYGYTF
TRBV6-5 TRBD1 CASRPNRGETQYF
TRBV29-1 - CSVTGRSTDTQYF
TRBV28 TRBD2 CASSPSGRVYDQYF
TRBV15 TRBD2 CATSRDGGRIDEQFF
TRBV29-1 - CSARTSRLGSYNEQFF
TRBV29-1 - CSVESPGQETQYF
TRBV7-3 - CASSLSHGSGANVLTF
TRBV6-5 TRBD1 CASSSRQGVSTEAFF
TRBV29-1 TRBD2 CSVHTSGRANDPMYF
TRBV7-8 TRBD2 CASSRQALAGGGETQYF
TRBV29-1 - CSVDRTDTQYF
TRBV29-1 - CSVERENTGELFF
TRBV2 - CASSNQETQYF
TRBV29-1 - CSVEVPLKNTEAFF